A single sample is the source of the 32 T cell receptor beta chains below, sequenced in a study of cytomegalovirus exposure and HLA in healthy donors. Researchers ran the PCR with 60 Vbeta and 13 Jbeta primers. Method: immunoSEQ multiplex PCR; TCRdb's copy keeps in-frame clones and lacks some. The profile shows around 180,000 clones, around 82% of them singletons. What was sequenced was PBMCs. All receptors derive from a man in his forties or fifties in good health and CMV-seronegative.

This sequence joins TRBV7-6 and TRBJ2-7, with a tentative D call TRBD2 (5 bases). The V gene's germline CDR1 is SGHVS and CDR2 FNYEAQ. The CDR3 is 11 residues long. With 5 bases removed from V and 5 bases from J, the gap between germline ends came to 7 bases. In DNA form, the CDR3 reads TGTGCCAGCAGCGTCGGGGACGAGCAGTACTTC. Amino acid sequence: CASSVGDEQYF.

The V call is TRBV7-2, the J call TRBJ2-3; perhaps TRBD2 as D (7 bases). V lost 0 bases to trimming and J lost 5 bases, with 12 bases between them. Germline V gene data show CDR1 as SGHTA and CDR2 as FQGNSA. The CDR3 extends over 15 amino acids. The CDR3 nucleotides read TGTGCCAGCAGCTTAGCGGGGGGGCCCCGAGATACGCAGTATTTT. Its protein product is CASSLAGGPRDTQYF.

The sample holds one count of this clone. This chain joins TRBV10-2 and TRBJ2-1; 14 bases align to TRBD2. The CDR3 sequence is 14 residues long. Germline assignment: CDR1 WSHSY and CDR2 SAAADI. The V and J ends lost 6 bases and 6 bases, in that order; junction bases with no gene match: 1. The CDR3 region has the DNA TGCGCCAGCAGAGGACTAGCGGGGGGCAATGAGCAGTTCTTC. As protein: CASRGLAGGNEQFF.

V and J are TRBV9 and TRBJ2-3; D remains ambiguous. Looked up from germline, CDR1 is SGDLS and CDR2 is YYNGEE. The CDR3 is 14 residues long. V was trimmed by 1 base and J by 5 bases, leaving 11 bases between them. The CDR3 coding sequence is TGTGCCAGCAGCGTATCTGGCATTGTAGATACGCAGTATTTT. Protein sequence: CASSVSGIVDTQYF.

The chain is built from TRBV9 and TRBJ1-3; 7 bases align to TRBD1. Germline assignment: CDR1 SGDLS and CDR2 YYNGEE. This CDR3 spans 16 amino acids. Trimming took 4 bases from V and 2 from J; bases not matched to a gene: 9. The DNA of the CDR3 is TGTGCCAGCAGCCTATCAGGGGGATTCACTGGAAACACCATATATTTT. Encoded protein: CASSLSGGFTGNTIYF. The variable domain in full, completed from reference TRBV9 and TRBJ1-3, reads DSGVTQTPKHLITATGQRVTLRCSPRSGDLSVYWYQQSLDQGLQFLIQYYNGEERAKGNILERFSAQQFPDLHSELNLSSLELGDSALYFCASSLSGGFTGNTIYFGEGSWLTVV.

The genes are TRBV4-3 and TRBJ2-2; 9 nucleotides align to TRBD2. Germline trimming cut 0 bases from V and 4 bases from J; bases unmatched to any gene: 6. Germline V lookup: CDR1 LGHNA, CDR2 YSLEER. This CDR3 region has 17 residues. CDR3 loop: CASSQDIAGGLTGELFF. The CDR3 coding sequence is TGCGCCAGCAGCCAAGATATCGCGGGGGGGCTCACCGGGGAGCTGTTTTTT.

This clone was picked up one time. This sequence joins TRBV5-1 and TRBJ2-5; TRBD2 aligns across 8 bases. TRBJ2-7 matches the DNA end more closely, so the J call is doubtful. The CDR3 loop spans 17 amino acids. CDR1 and CDR2 from the germline V gene are SGHRS and YFSETQ. Here the CDR3 DNA reads TGCGCCAGCAGCTTGTCCGGGGGGGCCGGTCCGTCCTACGAGCAGTACTTC. This gives the protein CASSLSGGAGPSYEQYF.

This chain connects TRBV19 to TRBJ2-5, with 7 bases that match TRBD1. V was pared by 7 bases and J by 4 bases, with 6 bases of the junction left unmatched. The CDR3 is 13 residues long. The germline CDR1 and CDR2 sequences are LNHDA and SQIVND (reference sequence). The chain's CDR3 is CASNDRVGETQYF. In DNA form, the CDR3 reads TGTGCCAGTAACGACAGGGTGGGAGAGACCCAGTACTTC.

The chain has TRBV25-1 and TRBJ2-7; tentative D call: TRBD2 (6 bases). CDR3 length equals 14 residues. V lost 6 bases, J lost 4 bases, and 16 bases lay in between. CDR1 is MGHDK and CDR2 is SYGVNS in the germline V gene. Here the CDR3 reads CASRAAGGGYEQYF. The CDR3 DNA reads TGTGCCAGCAGAGCAGCCGGGGGTGGGTACGAGCAGTACTTC.

V usage is TRBV19 and J usage is TRBJ1-5; no firm D call. Looked up from germline, CDR1 is LNHDA and CDR2 is SQIVND (reference sequence). V was pared by 3 bases and J by 2 bases, with 11 bases between. CDR3 length equals 15 residues. This CDR3 is CASSMRVNGNQPQHF. DNA for the CDR3: TGTGCCAGTAGTATGCGAGTAAACGGCAATCAGCCCCAGCATTTT.

The chain carries TRBV19 and TRBJ1-5, with a tentative D call TRBD1 (6 bases). The CDR3 is made up of 13 amino acids. Germline V CDR1 and CDR2: LNHDA, SQIVND (reference sequence). The V and J ends lost 8 bases and 3 bases respectively, with 11 bases between them. CDR3 region: CASWGGYNQPQHF. The CDR3 DNA reads TGTGCCAGTTGGGGGGGCTACAATCAGCCCCAGCATTTT.

The rearrangement joins TRBV19 to TRBJ1-1; no clear D. V lost 8 bases and J lost 5, with 15 bases in between. This CDR3 region has 13 residues. Germline V gives CDR1 LNHDA, CDR2 SQIVND (reference sequence). DNA of the CDR3: TGTGCCAGTCGGGATCCGGGTCGGACTGAAGCTTTCTTT. It specifies CASRDPGRTEAFF.

The J gene is TRBJ2-5, the V gene TRBV27; 8 bases are shared with TRBD1. V shed 2 bases and J 7 bases; nucleotides not matched to a gene: 3. The CDR3 is 13 residues long. CDR1 and CDR2 from the germline V gene are MNHEY and SMNVEV (reference sequence). The CDR3 here is CASSLRDRLTQYF. CDR3 nucleotides: TGTGCCAGCAGTTTACGGGACAGGTTGACCCAGTACTTC.

The chain couples TRBV5-1 to TRBJ2-3, with D possibly matching TRBD2 (5 bases). The germline gives CDR1 SGHRS, CDR2 YFSETQ. The CDR3 contains 15 residues. Trimming stripped 0 bases from V and 4 bases from J, with 12 bases between. CDR3 sequence reads: CASSLANPGADTQYF. CDR3 coding DNA: TGCGCCAGCAGCTTGGCTAATCCCGGGGCAGATACGCAGTATTTT.

The chain carries TRBV18 and TRBJ2-2; TRBD2 aligns across 7 bases. After removal of 2 bases from V and 3 bases from J, the junction contained 3 bases not matched to a gene. This CDR3 region has 15 residues. In germline, CDR1 is KGHSH, CDR2 LQKENI. CDR3 bases: TGTGCCAGCTCACCATCGAGCGGGGACACCGGGGAGCTGTTTTTT. Protein product: CASSPSSGDTGELFF.

V gene TRBV9 combines with J gene TRBJ2-7, with 7 bases fitting TRBD2. With V trimmed by 0 bases and J by 2 bases, 8 bases remained unmatched. This CDR3 region has 16 residues. The germline V gene has CDR1 SGDLS and CDR2 YYNGEE. CDR3 residues: CASSVEELARPYEQYF. Here the CDR3 DNA reads TGTGCCAGCAGCGTAGAGGAACTAGCGAGACCCTACGAGCAGTACTTC.

The rearrangement uses TRBV5-1 and TRBJ2-5; 8 bases fit TRBD2. The J call is uncertain, as TRBJ2-7 better fits the DNA end. The CDR3 sequence is 20 residues long. Germline V gene lookup returns CDR1 SGHRS and CDR2 YFSETQ. The DNA of the CDR3 is TGCGCCAGCAGCTTGGCCGCTAGCAGAAGTCAGCGGGAGTTCCCCTACGAGCAGTACTTC. This codes for CASSLAASRSQREFPYEQYF.

The J gene is TRBJ1-1, the V gene TRBV2; D remains ambiguous. Germline CDR1 SNHLY, CDR2 FYNNEI. The length of the CDR3 is 14 residues. Trimming took 4 bases from V and 6 from J, leaving 15 bases between them. The CDR3 loop is CASSGSNVTPEAFF. The CDR3 DNA follows: TGTGCCAGCAGTGGGTCAAACGTCACACCTGAAGCTTTCTTT. Looking up the rest from reference TRBV2 and TRBJ1-1 gives the full variable domain: EPEVTQTPSHQVTQMGQEVILRCVPISNHLYFYWYRQILGQKVEFLVSFYNNEISEKSEIFDDQFSVERPDGSNFTLKIRSTKLEDSAMYFCASSGSNVTPEAFFGQGTRLTVV.

The V and J genes are TRBV9 and TRBJ2-2; 7 bases are shared with TRBD1. This CDR3 region has 16 residues. In germline, CDR1 is SGDLS, CDR2 YYNGEE. J was trimmed by 6 bases and V by 4 bases; bases with no gene match: 12. The CDR3 DNA reads as TGTGCCAGCAGCCCCCGGACAGGCAGAGATGCCGGGGAGCTGTTTTTT. Translated: CASSPRTGRDAGELFF.

This rearrangement joins TRBV19 to TRBJ1-6; TRBD1 agrees at 7 bases. CDR1 LNHDA and CDR2 SQIVND come from the germline V gene (reference sequence). The CDR3 runs 15 residues. V was pared by 5 bases and J by 6 bases, with 7 bases of the junction left unmatched. The CDR3: CASSRDRDLNSPLHF. The CDR3 nucleotides read TGTGCCAGTAGTCGGGACAGAGATCTTAATTCACCCCTCCACTTT.

This clone appeared a single time. In DNA, the CDR3 is TGTGCCAGCAGCCAACAGGGGGCCAGCTCCTACAATGAGCAGTTCTTC. Its translation: CASSQQGASSYNEQFF. The chain uses TRBV7-2 and TRBJ2-1; 9 positions match TRBD1. This CDR3 is 16 amino acids long. Germline V lookup: CDR1 SGHTA, CDR2 FQGNSA. Losses at the gene ends were 5 bases for V and 0 bases for J; bases not matched to a gene: 5.

For this clone: Other DNA sequences from this sample encode an identical CDR3 as well. The J gene is TRBJ2-1, the V gene TRBV14; 11 bases are a match to TRBD2. Germline V CDR1 and CDR2: SGHDN, FVKESK. V was clipped by 6 bases and J by 3 bases; unmatched bases: 7. The length of the CDR3 is 16 residues. The CDR3 reads CASSVAGLADYNEQFF. The CDR3 bases are TGTGCCAGCAGTGTCGCGGGACTAGCGGACTACAATGAGCAGTTCTTC.

The rearrangement joins TRBV5-1 to TRBJ1-5; no clear D. Germline-derived CDR1 and CDR2 are SGHRS and YFSETQ. V was cut by 2 bases and J by 6 bases, with 9 bases left in between. The CDR3 extends over 13 amino acids. DNA of the CDR3: TGCGCCAGCAGCTTCGGGGAAGGTCAGCCCCAGCATTTT. Residues: CASSFGEGQPQHF.

V gene TRBV9 combines with J gene TRBJ1-5; possible D gene TRBD1, 5 bases. Germline CDR1 is SGDLS and CDR2 is YYNGEE. The V gene lost 4 bases and the J gene lost 2 bases, with 10 bases spanning the gap. The CDR3 has 14 residues. The CDR3 bases are TGTGCCAGCAGCCGAGGGGAGGGCAATCAGCCCCAGCATTTT. Protein sequence: CASSRGEGNQPQHF.

This clone was recorded a few times. The sample holds other DNA sequences that translate to the same CDR3. This sequence joins TRBV7-9 and TRBJ2-1; D is ambiguous. CDR3 size: 12 residues. Looked up from germline, CDR1 is SEHNR and CDR2 is FQNEAQ (reference sequence). Deletions cut 5 bases from V and 9 bases from J, with 11 bases between. The CDR3: CASSPTVREQFF. CDR3 DNA sequence: TGTGCCAGCAGCCCAACAGTACGTGAGCAGTTCTTC.

Only one count was recorded for this clone. The junction differs from germline at one of its ends, possibly a read error. This chain links TRBV7-9 with TRBJ1-6; D perhaps matches TRBD1 (6 bases). Per the germline V gene, CDR1 is SEHNR and CDR2 is FQNEAQ (reference sequence). This CDR3 has 14 residues. The CDR3 is CSSRLGHYNSPLHF. The CDR3 DNA reads as TGTTCCAGCAGACTGGGACATTATAATTCACCCCTCCACTTT.

The chain combines TRBV15 with TRBJ2-7; a possible D gene is TRBD2 (5 bases). The germline V and J ends were trimmed by 4 bases and 3 bases, with 28 bases remaining between them. From germline, CDR1 is LNHNV and CDR2 YYDKDF (reference sequence). The CDR3 sequence is 19 residues long. Written as DNA, the CDR3 is TGTGCCACCAGCACTCGACAAGGCAGAGGAGGTAGTGGAAACTACGAGCAGTACTTC. Translated: CATSTRQGRGGSGNYEQYF.

The rearrangement uses TRBV2 and TRBJ1-2; unclear D gene. Germline CDR1 is SNHLY and CDR2 is FYNNEI. The CDR3 is made up of 15 amino acids. V was clipped by 2 bases and J by 4 bases, with 14 bases between them. Here the CDR3 DNA reads TGTGCCAGCAGTGAACCGGTTCTGGGCTCCTATGGCTACACCTTC. Encoded protein: CASSEPVLGSYGYTF.

J is TRBJ1-1 and V is TRBV19; D gene uncertain. The V end lost 4 bases, the J end lost 5 bases, and 11 bases lay between the germline ends. The CDR3 totals 13 residues. CDR1 LNHDA and CDR2 SQIVND come from the germline V gene (reference sequence). The DNA for the CDR3 is TGTGCCAGTAGTAAGGGCTGGAGGACTGAAGCTTTCTTT. It encodes CASSKGWRTEAFF.

The gene calls are TRBV19 and TRBJ2-7; D possibly corresponds to TRBD2 (6 bases). V was pared by 10 bases and J by 1 base, with 17 bases between. This CDR3 spans 14 amino acids. CDR1 LNHDA and CDR2 SQIVND come from the germline V gene (reference sequence). DNA of the CDR3: TGTGCCACCGCCCGGAGGGACGGATCCTACGAGCAGTACTTC. It specifies CATARRDGSYEQYF.

The chain uses TRBV10-3 and TRBJ2-1; 7 nucleotides align to TRBD1. The CDR3 has 11 amino acids. Germline trimming cut 8 bases from V and 5 bases from J; bases unmatched to any gene: 0. CDR1 is ENHRY and CDR2 is SYGVKD in the germline V gene. DNA for the CDR3: TGTGCCATCGGACAGGACAATGAGCAGTTCTTC. As protein: CAIGQDNEQFF.

This chain links TRBV5-6 with TRBJ1-5; possibly TRBD1 for D (6 bases). The V and J ends lost 1 base and 2 bases respectively, with 10 bases between them. This CDR3 spans 15 amino acids. Germline lookup yields CDR1 SGHDT and CDR2 YYEEEE. The CDR3 reads CASSLWGGGNQPQHF. CDR3 nucleotide sequence: TGTGCCAGCAGCTTGTGGGGGGGCGGCAATCAGCCCCAGCATTTT.